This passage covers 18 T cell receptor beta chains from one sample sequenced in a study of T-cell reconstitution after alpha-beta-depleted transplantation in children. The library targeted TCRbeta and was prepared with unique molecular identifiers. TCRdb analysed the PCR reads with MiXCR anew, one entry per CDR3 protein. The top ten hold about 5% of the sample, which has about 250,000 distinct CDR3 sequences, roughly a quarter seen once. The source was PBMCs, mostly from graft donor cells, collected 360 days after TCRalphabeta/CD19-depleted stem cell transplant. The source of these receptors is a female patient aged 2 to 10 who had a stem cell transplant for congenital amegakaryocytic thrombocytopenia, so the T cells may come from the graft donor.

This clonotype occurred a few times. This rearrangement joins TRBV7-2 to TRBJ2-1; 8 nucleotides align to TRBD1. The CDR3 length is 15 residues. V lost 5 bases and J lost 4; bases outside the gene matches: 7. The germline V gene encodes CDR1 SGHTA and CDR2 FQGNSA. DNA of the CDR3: TGTGCCAGCAGCCCCGACAGGGGAAATTACAATGAGCAGTTCTTC. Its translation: CASSPDRGNYNEQFF.

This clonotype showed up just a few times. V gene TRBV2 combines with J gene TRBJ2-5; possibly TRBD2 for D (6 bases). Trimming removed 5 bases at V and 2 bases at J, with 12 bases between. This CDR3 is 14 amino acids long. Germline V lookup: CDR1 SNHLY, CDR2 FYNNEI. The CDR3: CASSSTRGQETQYF. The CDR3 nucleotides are TGTGCCAGCAGTTCAACACGGGGGCAAGAGACCCAGTACTTC.

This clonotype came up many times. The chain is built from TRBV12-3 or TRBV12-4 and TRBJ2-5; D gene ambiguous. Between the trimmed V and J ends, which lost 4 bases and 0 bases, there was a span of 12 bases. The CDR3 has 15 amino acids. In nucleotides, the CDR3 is TGTGCCAGCAGTTCCTGGGCCGCGTACCAAGAGACCCAGTACTTC. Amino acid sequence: CASSSWAAYQETQYF.

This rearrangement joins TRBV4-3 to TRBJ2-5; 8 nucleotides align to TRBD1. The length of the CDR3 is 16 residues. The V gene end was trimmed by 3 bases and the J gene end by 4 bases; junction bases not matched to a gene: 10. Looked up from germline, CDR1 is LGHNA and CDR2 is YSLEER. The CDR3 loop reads CASSQVTGQGGETQYF. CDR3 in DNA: TGCGCCAGCAGCCAGGTGACAGGACAGGGAGGAGAGACCCAGTACTTC.

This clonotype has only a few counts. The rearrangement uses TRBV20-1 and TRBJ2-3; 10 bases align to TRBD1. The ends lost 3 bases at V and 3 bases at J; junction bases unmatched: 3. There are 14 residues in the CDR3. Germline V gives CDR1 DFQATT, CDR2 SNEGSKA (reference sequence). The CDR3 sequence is CSARDRGWTDTQYF. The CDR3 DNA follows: TGCAGTGCTAGGGACAGGGGGTGGACAGATACGCAGTATTTT.

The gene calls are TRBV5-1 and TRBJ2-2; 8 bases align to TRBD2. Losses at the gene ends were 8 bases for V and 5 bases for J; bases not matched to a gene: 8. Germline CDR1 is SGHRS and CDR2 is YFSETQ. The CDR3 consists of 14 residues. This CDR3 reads CASIAGPGTGELFF. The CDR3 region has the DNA TGCGCCAGTATAGCGGGGCCGGGAACCGGGGAGCTGTTTTTT.

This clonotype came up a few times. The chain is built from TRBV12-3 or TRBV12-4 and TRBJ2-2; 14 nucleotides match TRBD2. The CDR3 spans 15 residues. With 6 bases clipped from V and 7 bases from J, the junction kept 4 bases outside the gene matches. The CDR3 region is CASRPGLAGDGELFF. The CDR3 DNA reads TGTGCCAGCAGACCGGGACTAGCGGGGGACGGGGAGCTGTTTTTT.

CDR3 loop: CASRTGGLVNEQFF. The CDR3, as DNA: TGTGCCAGCAGAACGGGGGGGCTGGTCAATGAGCAGTTCTTC. The rearrangement uses TRBV12-3 or TRBV12-4 and TRBJ2-1, with 8 positions matching TRBD2. V was pared by 6 bases and J by 6 bases, with 7 bases of the junction left unmatched. The CDR3 totals 14 residues.

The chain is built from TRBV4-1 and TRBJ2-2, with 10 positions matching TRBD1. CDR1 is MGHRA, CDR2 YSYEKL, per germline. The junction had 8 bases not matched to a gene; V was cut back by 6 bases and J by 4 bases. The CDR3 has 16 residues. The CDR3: CASRRPGQGSTGELFF. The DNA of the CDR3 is TGCGCCAGCAGAAGGCCGGGACAGGGGTCCACCGGGGAGCTGTTTTTT.

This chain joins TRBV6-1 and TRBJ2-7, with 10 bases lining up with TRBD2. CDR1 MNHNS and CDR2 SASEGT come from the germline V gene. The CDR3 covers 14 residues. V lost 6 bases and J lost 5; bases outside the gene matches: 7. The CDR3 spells CASSLERGGHEQYF. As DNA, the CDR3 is TGTGCCAGCAGCCTTGAGCGGGGGGGCCACGAGCAGTACTTC.

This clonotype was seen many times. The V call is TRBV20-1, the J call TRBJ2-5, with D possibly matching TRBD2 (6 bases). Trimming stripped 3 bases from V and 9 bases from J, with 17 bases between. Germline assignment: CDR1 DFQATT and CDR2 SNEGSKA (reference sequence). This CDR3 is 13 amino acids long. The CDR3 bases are TGCAGTGCTAGTAGCCTTCTTGGGGAGGCCCAGTACTTC. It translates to CSASSLLGEAQYF.

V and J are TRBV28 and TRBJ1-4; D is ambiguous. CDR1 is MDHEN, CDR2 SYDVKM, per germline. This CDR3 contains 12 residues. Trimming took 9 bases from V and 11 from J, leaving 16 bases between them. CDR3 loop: CASKGLAGKLFF. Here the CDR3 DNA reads TGTGCCAGTAAGGGCCTCGCTGGGAAACTGTTTTTT.

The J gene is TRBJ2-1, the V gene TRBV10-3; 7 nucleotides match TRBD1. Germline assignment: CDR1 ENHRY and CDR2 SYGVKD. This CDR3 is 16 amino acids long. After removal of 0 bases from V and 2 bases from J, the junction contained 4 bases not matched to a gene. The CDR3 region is CAISESNRGPYNEQFF. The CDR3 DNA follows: TGTGCCATCAGTGAGTCGAACAGGGGCCCCTACAATGAGCAGTTCTTC.

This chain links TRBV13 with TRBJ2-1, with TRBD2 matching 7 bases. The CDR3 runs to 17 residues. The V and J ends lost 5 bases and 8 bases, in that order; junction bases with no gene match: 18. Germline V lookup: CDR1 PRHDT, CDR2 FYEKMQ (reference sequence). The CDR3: CASSPGVEGGSLYEQFF. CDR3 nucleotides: TGTGCCAGCAGCCCTGGGGTTGAAGGCGGGAGTCTGTATGAGCAGTTCTTC. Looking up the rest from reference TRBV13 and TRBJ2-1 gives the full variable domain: AAGVIQSPRHLIKEKRETATLKCYPIPRHDTVYWYQQGPGQDPQFLISFYEKMQSDKGSIPDRFSAQQFSDYHSELNMSSLELGDSALYFCASSPGVEGGSLYEQFFGPGTRLTVL.

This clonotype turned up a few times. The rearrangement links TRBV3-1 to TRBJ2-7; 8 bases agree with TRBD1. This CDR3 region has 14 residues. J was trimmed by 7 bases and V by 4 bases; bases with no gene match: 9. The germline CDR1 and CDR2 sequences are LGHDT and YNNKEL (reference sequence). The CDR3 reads CASSLTGGLREQYF. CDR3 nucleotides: TGTGCCAGCAGCCTCACAGGGGGTTTGAGGGAGCAGTACTTC.

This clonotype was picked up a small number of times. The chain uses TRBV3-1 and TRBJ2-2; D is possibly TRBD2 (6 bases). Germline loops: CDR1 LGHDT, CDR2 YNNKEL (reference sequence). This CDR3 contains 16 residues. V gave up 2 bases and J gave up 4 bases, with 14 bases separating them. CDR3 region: CASSQIGGAGTGELFF. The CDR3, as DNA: TGTGCCAGCAGCCAAATCGGAGGGGCTGGCACCGGGGAGCTGTTTTTT. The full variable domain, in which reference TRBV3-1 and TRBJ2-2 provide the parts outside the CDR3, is DTAVSQTPKYLVTQMGNDKSIKCEQNLGHDTMYWYKQDSKKFLKIMFSYNNKELIINETVPNRFSPKSPDKAHLNLHINSLELGDSAVYFCASSQIGGAGTGELFFGEGSRLTVL.

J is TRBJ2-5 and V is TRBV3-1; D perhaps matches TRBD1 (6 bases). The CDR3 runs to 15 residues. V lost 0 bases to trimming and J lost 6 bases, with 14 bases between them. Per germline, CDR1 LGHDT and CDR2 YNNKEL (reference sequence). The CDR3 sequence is CASSQDYGGLKTQYF. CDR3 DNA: TGTGCCAGCAGCCAAGATTATGGGGGCCTAAAGACCCAGTACTTC.

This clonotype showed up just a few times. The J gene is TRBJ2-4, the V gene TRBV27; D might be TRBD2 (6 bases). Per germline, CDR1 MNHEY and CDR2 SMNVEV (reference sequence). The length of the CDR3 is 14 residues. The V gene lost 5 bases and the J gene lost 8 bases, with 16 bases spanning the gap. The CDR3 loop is CASSGEHSGHIQYF. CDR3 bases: TGTGCCAGCAGTGGCGAACATAGCGGACACATTCAGTACTTC.